The next 28 T cell receptor beta chains were all read from a single sample in a study of molecular identifiers for immune sequencing clone quantification. TCRdb re-called the PCR reads through MiXCR, storing one row per CDR3 protein. Altogether about 500,000 distinct CDR3 sequences are present, about 20% being singletons, with the ten largest covering roughly 0.81%. Material for sequencing was naive CD8+ T cells from blood, with Jurkat cell RNA spiked in. The subset denotes: FACS-sorted CD8+CD4-CCR7+CD45RA+ naive T cells. Receptor source: a human donor in good health. Some libraries in this study had Jurkat cell RNA spiked in.

This chain uses TRBV6-2 or TRBV6-3 with TRBJ2-3; D is uncertain. Germline loops: CDR1 MNHEY, CDR2 SVGEGT. CDR3 size: 13 residues. Trimming removed 6 bases at V and 0 bases at J, with 7 bases between. The CDR3 reads CASSTFSTDTQYF. In nucleotides, the CDR3 is TGTGCCAGCAGCACCTTTAGCACAGATACGCAGTATTTT.

This clonotype has at least ten counts. J is TRBJ2-7 and V is TRBV28; TRBD1 might be the D (6 bases). The CDR3 is 15 residues long. Germline V gives CDR1 MDHEN, CDR2 SYDVKM. The V end lost 3 bases, the J end lost 4 bases, and 16 bases lay between the germline ends. The CDR3 here is CASSFSAKGQYEQYF. The CDR3 DNA is TGTGCCAGCAGTTTTTCTGCGAAGGGACAATACGAGCAGTACTTC.

This clonotype has more than one count but fewer than ten. The chain employs TRBV6-6 and TRBJ2-6, with D possibly TRBD2 on 5 matching bases. The length of the CDR3 is 18 residues. The V gene's germline CDR1 is MNHNY and CDR2 SVGAGI (reference sequence). V was trimmed by 4 bases and J by 0 bases, leaving 16 bases between them. The DNA of the CDR3 is TGTGCCAGCAGTTCCGGGGTCGTACTCTTCTCTGGGGCCAACGTCCTGACTTTC. Protein: CASSSGVVLFSGANVLTF.

Details on this clonotype: Possible read error: a much larger clone is one base away. The chain carries TRBV6-1 and TRBJ2-5; 8 bases are shared with TRBD2. The J segment lost 4 bases and the V segment lost 5 bases, leaving 6 bases of the junction unmatched. The CDR3 extends over 14 amino acids. In germline, CDR1 is MNHNS, CDR2 SASEGT. The CDR3 DNA reads TGTGCCAGCAGTTACTACACTAGCGGAGAGACCCAGTACTTC. This encodes CASSYYTSGETQYF.

This chain uses TRBV5-8 with TRBJ1-1; TRBD1 is a possible D gene (6 bases). This CDR3 is 17 amino acids long. The germline CDR1 and CDR2 sequences are SGHTS and YDEGEE. V dropped 0 bases and J dropped 4 bases, with 19 bases sitting between them. CDR3 bases: TGTGCCAGCAGCTTGGACGGGGATACAGGGTTCTTCACTGAAGCTTTCTTT. It specifies CASSLDGDTGFFTEAFF.

This clonotype was seen repeatedly, ten times or more. This chain links TRBV20-1 with TRBJ1-1, with a possible D match to TRBD1 (5 bases). CDR3 length: 13 amino acids. V was cut by 0 bases and J by 5 bases, with 10 bases left in between. CDR1 and CDR2 (germline): DFQATT, SNEGSKA (reference sequence). CDR3 loop: CSARDLGETEAFF. The CDR3 DNA is TGCAGTGCTAGAGATCTGGGGGAAACTGAAGCTTTCTTT.

This clonotype has just a few counts. The V call is TRBV6-2 or TRBV6-3, the J call TRBJ1-1; weak D call: TRBD1 (5 bases). CDR3 length: 14 amino acids. V lost 0 bases and J lost 7, with 12 bases in between. Germline values: CDR1 MNHEY, CDR2 SVGEGT. This CDR3 is CASSYSSSRGEAFF. The CDR3 DNA sequence: TGTGCCAGCAGTTACTCGAGTTCTAGGGGTGAAGCTTTCTTT.

This clonotype was counted ten times or more. The chain couples TRBV2 to TRBJ1-1; D remains ambiguous. V was clipped by 4 bases and J by 6 bases, with 18 bases between them. CDR1 and CDR2 from the germline V gene are SNHLY and FYNNEI. The CDR3 spans 15 residues. CDR3 DNA sequence: TGTGCCAGCAGTGGTAACACGGTGGGAGTCCCTGAAGCTTTCTTT. Translated: CASSGNTVGVPEAFF.

This clonotype was recorded at least ten times. The chain employs TRBV20-1 and TRBJ1-5, with 7 bases fitting TRBD1. From germline, CDR1 is DFQATT and CDR2 SNEGSKA (reference sequence). V shed 3 bases, J shed 0 bases, and the junction held 14 bases outside the gene matches. The length of the CDR3 is 18 residues. CDR3 sequence: CSAREIGTELYSNQPQHF. DNA of the CDR3: TGCAGTGCTAGGGAAATAGGGACAGAGCTTTATAGCAATCAGCCCCAGCATTTT.

This clonotype has a count of ten or more. This chain connects TRBV7-9 to TRBJ1-6; D is undetermined. The V end lost 6 bases, the J end lost 3 bases, and 3 bases lay between the germline ends. From germline, CDR1 is SEHNR and CDR2 FQNEAQ (reference sequence). This CDR3 is built from 12 residues. The CDR3 sequence is CASSIYNSPLHF. CDR3 sequence (DNA): TGTGCCAGCAGTATCTATAATTCACCCCTCCACTTT.

This clonotype has ten or more counts. The chain employs TRBV5-8 and TRBJ2-7; 8 bases are a match to TRBD1. V was clipped by 0 bases and J by 5 bases; unmatched bases: 7. CDR3 length: 15 amino acids. Germline loops: CDR1 SGHTS, CDR2 YDEGEE. DNA for the CDR3: TGTGCCAGCAGCTTGGTTGGACAGGGTTATGACGAGCAGTACTTC. It translates to CASSLVGQGYDEQYF. Together with reference TRBV5-8 and TRBJ2-7, the CDR3 gives the full variable domain: EAGVTQSPTHLIKTRGQQATLRCSPISGHTSVYWYQQALGLGLQFLLWYDEGEERNRGNFPPRFSGRQFPNYSSELNVNALELEDSALYLCASSLVGQGYDEQYFGPGTRLTVT.

The gene calls are TRBV18 and TRBJ1-1, with 10 bases lining up with TRBD1. V trimming: 3 bases; J trimming: 4 bases; junction bases outside the gene matches: 5. The CDR3 has 15 amino acids. Germline values: CDR1 KGHSH, CDR2 LQKENI. The CDR3 sequence is CASSPPDRGGTEAFF. Here the CDR3 DNA reads TGTGCCAGCTCACCGCCGGACAGGGGGGGCACTGAAGCTTTCTTT.

The rearrangement links TRBV20-1 to TRBJ2-3, with 11 positions matching TRBD2. Germline lookup yields CDR1 DFQATT and CDR2 SNEGSKA (reference sequence). V gave up 0 bases and J gave up 2 bases; unmatched junction bases: 13. The CDR3 is made up of 19 amino acids. For the CDR3, the DNA is TGCAGTGCTAGAGATTCGTTTGCTAGCGGGGGGCTTAACACAGATACGCAGTATTTT. Protein product: CSARDSFASGGLNTDTQYF.

This clonotype was detected a few times. The chain combines TRBV7-6 with TRBJ2-1, with 13 positions matching TRBD2. Germline lookup yields CDR1 SGHVS and CDR2 FNYEAQ. The CDR3 runs to 15 residues. The junction had 2 bases not matched to a gene; V was cut back by 1 base and J by 8 bases. This chain's CDR3 is CASSLELAGGDEQFF. CDR3 nucleotides: TGTGCCAGCAGCTTAGAACTAGCGGGAGGGGATGAGCAGTTCTTC.

With regard to this clonotype: As the CDR3 is not closed by the conserved phenylalanine or tryptophan, this likely results from a read error. In DNA, the CDR3 is TGTGCCAGCAGCTGGGGGACAGGGATAATCTACGAGCAGTACTCC. Its translation is CASSWGTGIIYEQYS. The chain recombines TRBV5-6 with TRBJ2-7; 9 bases align to TRBD1. V dropped 3 bases and J dropped 3; count of bases not matched to a gene: 7. CDR3 length: 15 residues. Germline values: CDR1 SGHDT, CDR2 YYEEEE.

The rearrangement links TRBV5-4 to TRBJ2-7; TRBD2 is a possible D gene (6 bases). The CDR3 runs 14 residues. CDR1 is SGHNT and CDR2 is YYREEE in the germline V gene (reference sequence). V was pared by 0 bases and J by 2 bases, with 9 bases between. CDR3 nucleotides: TGTGCCAGCAGCTTGGGGGAGGCTCCCTACGAGCAGTACTTC. Protein sequence: CASSLGEAPYEQYF.

Notes on this clonotype: A much larger clone differs by one base, so this may be a read error. This chain uses TRBV20-1 with TRBJ2-2, with D perhaps matching TRBD2 (6 bases). CDR1 DFQATT and CDR2 SNEGSKA come from the germline V gene (reference sequence). The CDR3 has 16 residues. The CDR3 sequence: CSARDLTQSNTGGLFF. The CDR3 DNA sequence: TGCAGTGCTAGAGATCTGACCCAATCGAACACCGGGGGGCTGTTTTTT.

Points on this clonotype: The conserved closing phenylalanine or tryptophan is absent in this CDR3, likely reflecting a read error. The chain uses TRBV20-1 and TRBJ2-5; 7 bases map to TRBD1. Germline values: CDR1 DFQATT, CDR2 SNEGSKA (reference sequence). With V trimmed by 1 base and J by 5 bases, 7 bases remained unmatched. The CDR3 contains 14 residues. CDR3 DNA sequence: TGCAGTGCTAGAGTAAGGGGGCAAGGGGAGACCCAGTACCTC. Protein sequence: CSARVRGQGETQYL.

Concerning this clonotype: A single base separates this from a much larger clone, so it may be a read error. J is TRBJ1-5 and V is TRBV5-1, with D uncertain. Germline V gene lookup returns CDR1 SGHRS and CDR2 YFSETQ. The CDR3 is 18 residues long. This CDR3 is CAGSSRPTDEVTNQPQHF. In nucleotides, the CDR3 is TGCGCCGGCAGCTCAAGACCAACAGATGAAGTAACAAATCAGCCCCAGCATTTT. Filled out from reference TRBV5-1 and TRBJ1-5, the complete variable domain reads KAGVTQTPRYLIKTRGQQVTLSCSPISGHRSVSWYQQTPGQGLQFLFEYFSETQRNKGNFPGRFSGRQFSNSRSEMNVSTLELGDSALYLCAGSSRPTDEVTNQPQHFGDGTRLSIL.

This clonotype was seen only a few times. The V call is TRBV20-1, the J call TRBJ2-7; possibly TRBD1 for D (5 bases). Trimming removed 0 bases from V and 0 bases from J, with 12 bases in between. The length of the CDR3 is 15 residues. The V gene's germline CDR1 is DFQATT and CDR2 SNEGSKA (reference sequence). The DNA of the CDR3 is TGCAGTGCTAGAGATTTGCGGACACACTCCTACGAGCAGTACTTC. Protein product: CSARDLRTHSYEQYF.

In regard to this clonotype: A read error may be the cause here, since a much bigger clone is one base away. The J gene is TRBJ2-3, the V gene TRBV5-6, with 9 bases that match TRBD1. There are 15 residues in the CDR3. With V trimmed by 2 bases and J by 5 bases, 6 bases remained unmatched. Germline V gene data show CDR1 as SGHDT and CDR2 as YYEEEE. CDR3 DNA: TGTGCCAGCAGCTTTGGGACAGGGTTCCAAGATACGCAGTATTTT. This encodes CASSFGTGFQDTQYF. The complete variable domain, with remaining parts taken from reference TRBV5-6 and TRBJ2-3, reads DAGVTQSPTHLIKTRGQQVTLRCSPKSGHDTVSWYQQALGQGPQFIFQYYEEEERQRGNFPDRFSGHQFPNYSSELNVNALLLGDSALYLCASSFGTGFQDTQYFGPGTRLTVL.

Ten or more counts support this clonotype. The gene calls are TRBV6-2 or TRBV6-3 and TRBJ2-3; TRBD2 is a possible D gene (7 bases). V lost 2 bases and J lost 2, with 14 bases in between. CDR1 and CDR2 from the germline V gene are MNHEY and SVGEGT. CDR3 length equals 16 residues. In DNA, the CDR3 is TGTGCCAGCAGTTACGCGGGGGCCACGTACACAGATACGCAGTATTTT. It yields the protein CASSYAGATYTDTQYF.

There are many counts of this clonotype. The V and J genes are TRBV4-3 and TRBJ2-7, with D tentatively TRBD1 or TRBD2 (5 bases each). The V and J ends lost 0 bases and 4 bases respectively, with 19 bases between them. This CDR3 comprises 17 residues. Germline V gene sequence: CDR1 LGHNA, CDR2 YSLEER. This chain's CDR3 is CASSQEWTGTGIYEQYF. Written as DNA, the CDR3 is TGCGCCAGCAGCCAAGAGTGGACCGGGACGGGGATATACGAGCAGTACTTC.

This clonotype was detected many times. This sequence joins TRBV7-9 and TRBJ1-1; D remains unclear. CDR3 length: 14 residues. Per germline, CDR1 SEHNR and CDR2 FQNEAQ (reference sequence). V was pared by 1 base and J by 5 bases, with 11 bases between. CDR3 nucleotide sequence: TGTGCCAGCAGCTTAGTAACATCGGGTACTGAAGCTTTCTTT. The encoded protein is CASSLVTSGTEAFF.

Many counts were recorded for this clonotype. This chain uses TRBV7-9 with TRBJ1-5, with a weak D call TRBD1 (5 bases). Trimming removed 0 bases at V and 7 bases at J, with 16 bases between. The CDR3 runs to 16 residues. The germline gives CDR1 SEHNR, CDR2 FQNEAQ (reference sequence). The CDR3, as DNA: TGTGCCAGCAGCTTAGCGGGGGGACTTAGCGGGCAGCCCCAGCATTTT. It specifies CASSLAGGLSGQPQHF. The full variable domain, its missing parts supplied by reference TRBV7-9 and TRBJ1-5, is DTGVSQNPRHKITKRGQNVTFRCDPISEHNRLYWYRQTLGQGPEFLTYFQNEAQLEKSRLLSDRFSAERPKGSFSTLEIQRTEQGDSAMYLCASSLAGGLSGQPQHFGDGTRLSIL.

This clonotype came up many times. This rearrangement joins TRBV23-1 to TRBJ2-7; perhaps TRBD2 as D (5 bases). TRBV23-1 is annotated as an ORF whose role is uncertain. V lost 1 base and J lost 4, with 14 bases in between. This CDR3 contains 15 residues. The DNA of the CDR3 is TGCGCCAGCAGTCAATGCCTGAGGGAAGTGTACGAGCAGTACTTC. It yields the protein CASSQCLREVYEQYF.

The V and J genes are TRBV5-1 and TRBJ2-7; 9 bases map to TRBD1. The V gene's germline CDR1 is SGHRS and CDR2 YFSETQ. This CDR3 comprises 14 residues. V shed 1 base and J 5 bases; nucleotides not matched to a gene: 4. The DNA of the CDR3 is TGCGCCAGCAGCTTGACAGGGGGCCCCAACGAGCAGTACTTC. Its protein product is CASSLTGGPNEQYF.

The chain combines TRBV20-1 with TRBJ2-5, with a possible D match to TRBD2 (5 bases). V was trimmed by 6 bases and J by 1 base, leaving 12 bases between them. The CDR3 extends over 13 amino acids. Germline CDR1 and CDR2: DFQATT and SNEGSKA (reference sequence). CDR3 region: CSALDGLQETQYF. CDR3 nucleotides: TGCAGTGCCTTAGACGGACTCCAAGAGACCCAGTACTTC.